This T cell receptor beta chain originates from a study of technical replicates of blood from several donors (dated by TCRdb to between 2016 and 2019). Receptors were amplified or captured by the immunoSEQ multiplex PCR assay. TCRdb took this table from immuneACCESS and kept in-frame rearrangements with V and J called. Such tables lack part of the clones; where checked against another copy, unresolved V genes explain under half of the gap, and the rest is unexplained. The sample table records 80,000 to 95,000 clones; 95% to 97% of these occur just once. Approximately 0.36% of the sample goes to the ten largest clones. Concerning this clone: The antigen this receptor binds is unknown. The sample holds no much larger clone one base away, and base qualities are not on file.

CDR3 length: 15 amino acids, cysteine to phenylalanine. The kept DNA is CDR3 alone, 45 bases in frame from the first base. CDR1 and CDR2 were assigned from the germline V gene as MDHEN and SYDVKM. The junction carries 13 bases between V and J, which are trimmed by 5 bases and 0 bases respectively. The sample comprised T cells isolated from PBMCs. This chain is built from TRBV28 and TRBJ1-2, and possibly TRBD1, on 5 matching bases. The sequence was obtained from a human donor in good health. At the DNA level, the sequence is TGTGCCAGCAGTCAGCTGACAGACTCTAACTATGGCTACACCTTC. Its product reads: CASSQLTDSNYGYTF.